The 10 T cell receptor beta chains below were found in one sample sequenced in a study of shared T cell receptors in the human thymus. Assay used: immunoSEQ multiplex PCR; TCRdb lists only in-frame clones, some missing. The sample lists 450,000 to 650,000 clones; approximately 80% were seen once. This sample was shared with a second study, whose subject was human thymus T cells.

The specimen sequenced was thymocytes. Every receptor here comes from a boy under three years old with a congenital heart defect.

The rearrangement uses TRBV25-1 and TRBJ2-3; D call uncertain. V dropped 5 bases and J dropped 5 bases, with 8 bases sitting between them. The CDR3 contains 12 residues. CDR1 and CDR2 from the germline V gene are MGHDK and SYGVNS. CDR3 sequence: CASSYPGDTQYF. For the CDR3, the DNA is TGTGCCAGCAGTTACCCGGGAGATACGCAGTATTTT. Full variable domain (remainder filled in from reference TRBV25-1 and TRBJ2-3): EADIYQTPRYLVIGTGKKITLECSQTMGHDKMYWYQQDPGMELHLIHYSYGVNSTEKGDLSSESTVSRIRTEHFPLTLESARPSHTSQYLCASSYPGDTQYFGPGTRLTVL.

The chain joins TRBV2 to TRBJ2-1; unclear D gene. From germline, CDR1 is SNHLY and CDR2 FYNNEI. V was shortened by 7 bases and J by 6 bases, with 10 bases between the two germline ends. The CDR3 is made up of 12 amino acids. The CDR3 sequence: CASKTHGNEQFF. CDR3 sequence (DNA): TGTGCCAGCAAAACCCACGGCAATGAGCAGTTCTTC.

This clone was counted only a few times. CDR3 coding DNA: TGTGCCAGCAGTTTCCACAGCTCCTACGAGCAGTACTTC. This gives the protein CASSFHSSYEQYF. The gene calls are TRBV27 and TRBJ2-7; D not certain. Germline lookup yields CDR1 MNHEY and CDR2 SMNVEV (reference sequence). Trimming cost V 3 bases and J 0 bases, with 6 bases left between them. This CDR3 is 13 amino acids long.

This sequence joins TRBV28 and TRBJ2-1; 8 bases match TRBD1. Per germline, CDR1 MDHEN and CDR2 SYDVKM. This CDR3 is 15 amino acids long. Trimming removed 3 bases from V and 5 bases from J; junction bases left unmatched: 6. The CDR3 reads CASSFLGQADNEQFF. The CDR3 region has the DNA TGTGCCAGCAGTTTCTTGGGACAGGCCGACAATGAGCAGTTCTTC.

This clone was seen just once. The J gene is TRBJ2-7, the V gene TRBV6-6; tentative D call: TRBD2 (5 bases). Germline CDR1 and CDR2: MNHNY and SVGAGI (reference sequence). The CDR3 extends over 13 amino acids. The germline V and J ends were trimmed by 9 bases and 0 bases, with 12 bases remaining between them. The CDR3 sequence: CARSGGPSYEQYF. CDR3 sequence (DNA): TGTGCCAGGTCGGGCGGGCCCTCCTACGAGCAGTACTTC.

The CDR3 nucleotides read TGCGCCAGCAGTCGTGTACCCGCGGAGACTAATGAAAAACTGTTTTTT. Its translation: CASSRVPAETNEKLFF. The chain links TRBV23-1 to TRBJ1-4; D not resolved. TRBV23-1 belongs to the ORF category, with a function that is uncertain. The V and J ends lost 4 bases and 2 bases respectively, with 14 bases between them. This CDR3 comprises 16 residues.

The gene calls are TRBV25-1 and TRBJ2-7, with D maybe TRBD1 (8 bases). Germline V gene data show CDR1 as MGHDK and CDR2 as SYGVNS. The ends were cut back, 5 bases at V and 0 bases at J, with 17 bases in the middle. The CDR3 totals 16 residues. CDR3 nucleotides: TGTGCCAGCAGTCCCAGGGGGCGGGGGAGCTCCTACGAGCAGTACTTC. This gives the protein CASSPRGRGSSYEQYF.

V is TRBV5-1 and J is TRBJ2-5; perhaps TRBD1 as D (6 bases). Germline-derived CDR1 and CDR2 are SGHRS and YFSETQ. The CDR3 is made up of 15 amino acids. Between the trimmed V and J ends, which lost 1 base and 4 bases, there was a span of 14 bases. CDR3 sequence: CASSLNTGMGETQYF. In DNA, the CDR3 is TGCGCCAGCAGCTTGAATACAGGGATGGGAGAGACCCAGTACTTC.

This chain connects TRBV4-2 to TRBJ2-5; 12 bases fit TRBD2. The CDR3 sequence is 17 residues long. V was clipped by 3 bases and J by 2 bases; unmatched bases: 7. Germline loops: CDR1 LGHNA, CDR2 YNFKEQ. The CDR3: CASSHGTSGRAQETQYF. CDR3 coding DNA: TGTGCCAGCAGCCACGGGACTAGCGGGCGAGCTCAAGAGACCCAGTACTTC.

This sequence joins TRBV5-1 and TRBJ1-4; D is possibly TRBD1 (5 bases). V was trimmed by 4 bases and J by 4 bases, leaving 14 bases between them. Germline loops: CDR1 SGHRS, CDR2 YFSETQ. The CDR3 is 15 amino acids. The CDR3 DNA reads TGCGCCAGCAGCCTTGACAGATCCCTTAATGAAAAACTGTTTTTT. Its translation: CASSLDRSLNEKLFF.